The clone carrying this TCR beta chain was found many times. Its antigen is still unknown. This sample was taken from a study of breast tumors, draining lymph nodes, adjacent tissues. Points from the study as a whole: Tumor and nontumor repertoires were significantly more similar in luminal-like than in basal-like breast cancer. Tumor TCR diversity was below lymph nodes but above nontumor tissue. Tumor T cell lymph node origin was a supported hypothesis, not proven. Data fit most tumor T cells coming from lymph node, expanding in tumor.

Axillary draining lymph nodes of breast cancer patients supplied the node samples. Each CDR3 protein is one row after TCRdb ran MiXCR on the multiplex PCR reads. Of some 200,000 distinct CDR3 sequences in the sample, approximately 31% were seen once. V was trimmed by 2 bases and J by 8 bases, leaving 24 bases between them. This CDR3 has 16 residues. CDR1 and CDR2 (germline): DFQATT, SNEGSKA (reference sequence). Specimen: axillary lymph node tissue. The chain employs TRBV20-1 and TRBJ1-2, with D maybe TRBD1 (6 bases). This sequence was found in a female donor with breast cancer. Some clones in this sample may be carry-over from other donors' samples. The chain's CDR3 is CSARTGAGGGPRGYTF. CDR3 coding DNA: TGCAGTGCTAGAACCGGCGCCGGAGGGGGTCCGCGCGGCTACACCTTC.